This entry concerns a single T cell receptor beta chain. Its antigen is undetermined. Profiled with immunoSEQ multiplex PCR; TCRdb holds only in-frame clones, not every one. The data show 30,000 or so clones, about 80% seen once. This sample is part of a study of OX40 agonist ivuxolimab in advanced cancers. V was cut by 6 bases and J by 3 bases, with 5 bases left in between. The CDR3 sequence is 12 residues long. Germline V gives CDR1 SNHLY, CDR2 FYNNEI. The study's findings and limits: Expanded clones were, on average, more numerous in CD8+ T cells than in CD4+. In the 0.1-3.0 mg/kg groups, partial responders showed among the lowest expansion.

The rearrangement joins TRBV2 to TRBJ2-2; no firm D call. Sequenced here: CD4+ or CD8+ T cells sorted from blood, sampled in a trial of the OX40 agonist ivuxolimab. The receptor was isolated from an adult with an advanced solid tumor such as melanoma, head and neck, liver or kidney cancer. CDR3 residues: CASSRDTGELFF. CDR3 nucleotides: TGTGCCAGCAGCCGGGACACCGGGGAGCTGTTTTTT.